A selection of T cell receptor beta chains follows, all from one sample in a study of blood T cell repertoires in COVID-19. Sequenced by immunoSEQ multiplex PCR; TCRdb stores in-frame clones only, minus some. This sample has over 100,000 clones; 84% occur once, and the top ten carry nearly 4%. The sequenced sample was PBMCs or T cells enriched from blood (not recorded which). These receptors came from a woman in her 30s who had recovered from COVID-19. Both conserved end residues are part of each CDR3. Each record gives: J gene, V gene, D gene, CDR3 length, CDR3 protein. D genes are given only for firm matches.

TRBJ2-3,TRBV23-1,.,18,CASRMTWDVVSGTDTQYF
TRBJ1-6,TRBV9,.,12,CASSVSNSPLHF
TRBJ1-2,TRBV5-4,.,14,CASSPQGLRYGYTF
TRBJ2-2,TRBV9,TRBD1,19,CASSRPGQGALSNTGELFF
TRBJ2-3,TRBV5-1,.,15,CASSLVSGPPDTQYF
TRBJ2-3,TRBV7-9,.,14,CASTRGGGRDTQYF
TRBJ1-5,TRBV5-6,TRBD1,13,CASGQAGNQPQHF
TRBJ2-1,TRBV11-3,TRBD2,15,CASSRTSGSYNEQFF
TRBJ2-3,TRBV4-1,.,14,CASSQPTETDTQYF
TRBJ2-5,TRBV5-1,.,15,CASSLAGPSGETQYF
TRBJ2-7,TRBV24-1,TRBD1,14,CATATTGASYEQYF
TRBJ2-7,TRBV9,TRBD2,14,CASSERTSADEQYF
TRBJ2-3,TRBV9,.,15,CASSAGGGGTDTQYF
TRBJ2-1,TRBV7-3,.,15,CASSLRGNSYNEQFF
TRBJ1-4,TRBV27,TRBD1,17,CASRERTGGRTNEKLFF
TRBJ2-1,TRBV28,TRBD2,17,CASSLRGSGRPYNEQFF
TRBJ1-5,TRBV30,TRBD1,14,CAWSLGQGGQPQHF
TRBJ2-7,TRBV10-3,TRBD2,16,CAISGTSGRAGYEQYF
TRBJ2-2,TRBV7-3,TRBD1,15,CASSRLTGITGELFF
TRBJ1-2,TRBV19,TRBD1,14,CASNPTGGDYGYTF
TRBJ1-5,TRBV27,.,15,CASSLVQGGNQPQHF